The T cell receptor beta chain under discussion was sequenced for a study of shared clonotypes between healthy human individuals. Study-wide results and caveats: The low donor count limited represented genetic and exposure-history diversity.

Clones were sequenced by immunoSEQ multiplex PCR, and TCRdb holds only the in-frame ones, with some missing. The data hold more than 2 million clones, with around 95% observed a single time. CDR3 size: 12 residues. The V and J ends lost 5 bases and 11 bases respectively, with 15 bases between them. CDR1 and CDR2 (germline): KGHSH, LQKENI. As for this clone: What it recognizes is unknown.

CD4+ cell separation produced CD45RA+ naive and CD45RA-negative memory subsets. The sequencing input was naive CD4+ T cells sorted from blood. The subset is: CD45RA+ positively selected. The receptor was derived from a man aged 18 to 29 in good health. The chain joins TRBV18 to TRBJ1-1; D call uncertain. CDR3 sequence: CASSADNGVAFF. The CDR3 nucleotides read TGTGCCAGCTCAGCCGACAACGGGGTGGCTTTCTTT.